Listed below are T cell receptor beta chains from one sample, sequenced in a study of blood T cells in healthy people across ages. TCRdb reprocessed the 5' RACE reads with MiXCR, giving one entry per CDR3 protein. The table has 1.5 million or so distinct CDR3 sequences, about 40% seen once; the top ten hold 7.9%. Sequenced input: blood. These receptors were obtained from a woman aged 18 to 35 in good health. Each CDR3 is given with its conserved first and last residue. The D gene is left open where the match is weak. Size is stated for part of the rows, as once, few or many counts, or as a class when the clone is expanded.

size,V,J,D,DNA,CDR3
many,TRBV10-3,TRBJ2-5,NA,TGTGCCATCAGTGAGTCGGAAGAGACCCAGTACTTC,CAISESEETQYF
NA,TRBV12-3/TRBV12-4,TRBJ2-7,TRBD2,TGTGCCAGCGGCAAAGCGGGAGGCCCCCGCGAGCAGTACTTC,CASGKAGGPREQYF
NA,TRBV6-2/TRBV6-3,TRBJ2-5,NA,TGTGCCAGCAGTTACTCGGCGGGGGCAGAGACCCAGTACTTC,CASSYSAGAETQYF
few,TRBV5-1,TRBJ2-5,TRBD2,TGCGCCAGCAGCTCCCGGATAGCGGGGGGCCAAGAGACCCAGTACTTC,CASSSRIAGGQETQYF
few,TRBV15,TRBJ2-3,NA,TGTGCCACCAGCAGCGGATATACAGATACGCAGTATTTT,CATSSGYTDTQYF
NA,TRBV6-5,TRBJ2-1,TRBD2,TGTGCCAGCAGTTACCGGCGGGAGGGCCAGTGTGAGCAGTTCTTC,CASSYRREGQCEQFF
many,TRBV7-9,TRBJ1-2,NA,TGTGCCAGCAGCCCCGGGGAGTATGGCTACACCTTC,CASSPGEYGYTF
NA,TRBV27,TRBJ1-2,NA,TGTGCAAGGACCAATAACTATGGCTACACCTTC,CARTNNYGYTF
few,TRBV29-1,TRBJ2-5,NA,TGCAGCGTGGAAAAACAGGCGAGTGAGACCCAGTACTTC,CSVEKQASETQYF
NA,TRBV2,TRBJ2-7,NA,TGTGCCAGCAGTGTAACCCGCGAGCAGTACTTC,CASSVTREQYF
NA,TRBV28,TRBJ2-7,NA,TGTGCCAGCAGTGGCCTCCCCCCCGAGCAGTACTTC,CASSGLPPEQYF
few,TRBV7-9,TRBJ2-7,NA,TGTGCCAGCAGCTTAGCAGGACAAGAGCAGTACTTC,CASSLAGQEQYF
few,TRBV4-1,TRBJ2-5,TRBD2,TGCGCCAGCAGCCAAGATCGGGGGACTAGCGGGAGTGGGCTAGAGACCCAGTACTTC,CASSQDRGTSGSGLETQYF
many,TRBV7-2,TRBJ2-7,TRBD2,TGTGCCAGCAGCCGCGGACTAGCGGGGGCCTACGAGCAGTACTTC,CASSRGLAGAYEQYF
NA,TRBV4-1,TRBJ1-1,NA,TGCGCCAGCAGCCATACAGGGTGGGAAGCTTTCTTT,CASSHTGWEAFF
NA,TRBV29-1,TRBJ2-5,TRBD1,TGCAGCGCCCCTACAGGGGGCGGAGAGACCCAGTACTTC,CSAPTGGGETQYF
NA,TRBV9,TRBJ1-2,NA,TGTGCCAGCAGCTTAGCAGAGGGCCCAACCTATGGCTACACCTTC,CASSLAEGPTYGYTF
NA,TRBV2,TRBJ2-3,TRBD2,TGTGCCAGCAGGGTCGGGACTAGCGGGAGGCGACAGGATACGCAGTATTTT,CASRVGTSGRRQDTQYF
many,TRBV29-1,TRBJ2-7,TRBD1,TGCAGCGTTGAGGGACAGGGCTCCCCCTACGAGCAGTACTTC,CSVEGQGSPYEQYF
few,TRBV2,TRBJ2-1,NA,TGTGCCAGCAGTGTAAGAAAAGGGCCGGGTGAGCAGTTCTTC,CASSVRKGPGEQFF
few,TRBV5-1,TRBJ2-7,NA,TGCGCCAGCAAGCCTTCCAGCTCCTACGAGCAGTACTTC,CASKPSSSYEQYF
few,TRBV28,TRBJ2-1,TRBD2,TGTGCCACCTGGGGGACTAGCGGCTACAATGAGCAGTTCTTC,CATWGTSGYNEQFF
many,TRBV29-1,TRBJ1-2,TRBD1,TGCAGCGTCCTCGACAGGGAAAAAGGGTATGGCTACACCTTC,CSVLDREKGYGYTF
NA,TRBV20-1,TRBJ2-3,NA,TGCAGTGCCCCCGGAGTGGCGGGCACAGATACGCAGTATTTT,CSAPGVAGTDTQYF
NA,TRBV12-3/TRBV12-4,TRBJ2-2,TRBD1,TGTGCCAGCAGTTGGGGACAGGGGGGCACCGGGGAGCTGTTTTTT,CASSWGQGGTGELFF
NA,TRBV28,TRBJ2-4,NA,TGTGCCAGCAGGTCCAAAAAACCTCCCGAACAGTACTTC,CASRSKKPPEQYF
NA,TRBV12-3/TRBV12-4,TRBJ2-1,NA,TGTGCCAGCACCAGGGGAGGGGGGGACAATGAGCAGTTCTTC,CASTRGGGDNEQFF
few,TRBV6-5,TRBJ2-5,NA,TGTGCCAGCAGTGGGCTAATTGGGGGCCAAGAGACCCAGTACTTC,CASSGLIGGQETQYF
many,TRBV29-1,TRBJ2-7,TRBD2,TGCAGCGTTGAGATAGCGGGAACCGAGCAGTACTTC,CSVEIAGTEQYF
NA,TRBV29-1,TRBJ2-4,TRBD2,TGCAGCGTTGAAACTAGCGGACTAGCCAAAAACATTCAGTACTTC,CSVETSGLAKNIQYF
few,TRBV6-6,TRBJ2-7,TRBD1,TGTGCCAGCAGTTATGAGGGACAGGGAGCCTACGAGCAGTACTTC,CASSYEGQGAYEQYF
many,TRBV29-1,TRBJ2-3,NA,TGCAGCGTTGAGCTCGTAGGGTTCAATACGCAGTATTTT,CSVELVGFNTQYF
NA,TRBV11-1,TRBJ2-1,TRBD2,TGTGCCAGCAGCTTAGCCGGCGGGAGAGCCAATGAGCAGTTCTTC,CASSLAGGRANEQFF
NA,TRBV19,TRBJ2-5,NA,TGTGCCAGTAGTAGACAGGCGCTCCAAGAGACCCAGTACTTC,CASSRQALQETQYF
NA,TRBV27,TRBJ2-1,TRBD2,TGTGCCAGCAGTTTCGTCGCTAGCGGACTGGTGTTCTTC,CASSFVASGLVFF
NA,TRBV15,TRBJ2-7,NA,TGTGCCACCAGCCCTCTTGGGGACGGATACTCCTACGAGCAGTACTTC,CATSPLGDGYSYEQYF
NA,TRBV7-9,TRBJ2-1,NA,TGTGCCAGCAGCTTAGGGGTGGGGCTTCGCAATGAGCAGTTCTTC,CASSLGVGLRNEQFF